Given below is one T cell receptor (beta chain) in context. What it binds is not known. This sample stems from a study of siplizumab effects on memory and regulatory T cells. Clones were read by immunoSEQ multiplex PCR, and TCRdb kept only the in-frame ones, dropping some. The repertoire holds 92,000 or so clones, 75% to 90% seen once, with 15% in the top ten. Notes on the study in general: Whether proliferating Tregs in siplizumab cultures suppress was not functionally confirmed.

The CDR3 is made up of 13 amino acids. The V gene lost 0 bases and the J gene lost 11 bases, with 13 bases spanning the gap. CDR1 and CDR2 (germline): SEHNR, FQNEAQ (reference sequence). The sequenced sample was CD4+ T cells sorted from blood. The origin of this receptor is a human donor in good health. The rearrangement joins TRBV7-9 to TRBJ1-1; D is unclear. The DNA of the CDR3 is TGTGCCAGCAGCTTAGCGAATCTGCCGGGGGCTTTCTTT. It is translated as CASSLANLPGAFF. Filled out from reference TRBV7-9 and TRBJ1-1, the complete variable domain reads DTGVSQNPRHKITKRGQNVTFRCDPISEHNRLYWYRQTLGQGPEFLTYFQNEAQLEKSRLLSDRFSAERPKGSFSTLEIQRTEQGDSAMYLCASSLANLPGAFFGQGTRLTVV.